Listed below are T cell receptor beta chains from one sample, sequenced in a study of molecular identifiers for immune sequencing clone quantification. TCRdb recomputed calls from the PCR reads with MiXCR, one row per CDR3 protein. Among 300,000 to 400,000 distinct CDR3 sequences, under 25% were seen once, and the ten largest hold about 0.7%. The sample consisted of naive CD8+ T cells from blood, with Jurkat cell RNA spiked in. All receptors derive from a human donor in good health. Some libraries in this study had Jurkat cell RNA spiked in. Both conserved end residues are part of each CDR3. The order of the fields is clone size, V gene, CDR3 protein. Size tells how often a clone was seen (once, few, many) or the class of an expanded clone, and some rows leave it out.

many	TRBV4-2	CASSQEGTVYTYEQYF
many	TRBV12-3/TRBV12-4	CASSLSPGYEQYF
few	TRBV6-6	CASSYVDRESYF
NA	TRBV6-5	CASSYSPSGPDTQYF
few	TRBV29-1	CSVEHSPASLVPILGQFF
NA	TRBV20-1	CSARDREPYEQYF
few	TRBV4-3	CASSQAPLSYEQYF
NA	TRBV16	CASSQSSDGDTQYF
NA	TRBV28	CASSGVGGGPPDTQYF
many	TRBV30	CAGIGGSTNEKLFF
once	TRBV20-1	CSARDKREVYAQYF
NA	TRBV27	CARSWGDSYEQYF
many	TRBV19	CASTSRGWRNDRTDTQYF
NA	TRBV30	CAWSVLGAEAFF
NA	TRBV19	CAGRTDGRGETQYF
few	TRBV7-4	CASRRGTSYSNQPQHF
NA	TRBV7-9	CASSPTSGVSTDTQYF
NA	TRBV6-5	CASSPGTMYNEQVF
NA	TRBV12-3/TRBV12-4	CASSSPHEETQYF
few	TRBV28	CASSLRGGRDEQYF
NA	TRBV11-2	CASSLVDFGGTDMQYF
few	TRBV13	CASSLSSGEKLFF
many	TRBV7-2	CASSSYNYQPQHF
NA	TRBV10-1	CASSESVGPKNIQYF
NA	TRBV6-6	CASSYAAGGVGYGYTF
few	TRBV7-9	CASSPPLDRRTYEQYF
NA	TRBV3-1	CASSQQFEEQYF
many	TRBV19	CASSTGDRTYQETQYF
many	TRBV2	CASSVVAGVEQFF